This TCR beta chain comes out of a study of blood T cell repertoires in COVID-19. About the research overall: COVID-19 samples collected from the United States, Italy and Spain covered acute and convalescent phases. T cells, B-cell-depleted T cells, or PBMCs supplied cDNA or gDNA.

Trimming cost V 3 bases and J 9 bases, with 6 bases left between them. The CDR3 runs to 10 residues. Germline values: CDR1 DFQATT, CDR2 SNEGSKA (reference sequence). Study processing details: Estimates of nucleated cell counts were drawn from the amplification of reference gene primers. The method was immunoSEQ multiplex PCR; TCRdb's version includes in-frame clones alone and lacks a portion of them. V, J and clone size are those of that table, while D and trimming were read from the DNA. Of over 85,000 clones in the sample, almost 90% were seen once. The origin of this receptor is a woman in her 70s with acute or convalescent COVID-19. Sequencing input: peripheral blood. The chain carries TRBV20-1 and TRBJ2-1; a weak D match, TRBD2 (6 bases). The DNA for the CDR3 is TGCAGTGCTAGGGGAGGTGAGCAGTTCTTC. This encodes CSARGGEQFF.